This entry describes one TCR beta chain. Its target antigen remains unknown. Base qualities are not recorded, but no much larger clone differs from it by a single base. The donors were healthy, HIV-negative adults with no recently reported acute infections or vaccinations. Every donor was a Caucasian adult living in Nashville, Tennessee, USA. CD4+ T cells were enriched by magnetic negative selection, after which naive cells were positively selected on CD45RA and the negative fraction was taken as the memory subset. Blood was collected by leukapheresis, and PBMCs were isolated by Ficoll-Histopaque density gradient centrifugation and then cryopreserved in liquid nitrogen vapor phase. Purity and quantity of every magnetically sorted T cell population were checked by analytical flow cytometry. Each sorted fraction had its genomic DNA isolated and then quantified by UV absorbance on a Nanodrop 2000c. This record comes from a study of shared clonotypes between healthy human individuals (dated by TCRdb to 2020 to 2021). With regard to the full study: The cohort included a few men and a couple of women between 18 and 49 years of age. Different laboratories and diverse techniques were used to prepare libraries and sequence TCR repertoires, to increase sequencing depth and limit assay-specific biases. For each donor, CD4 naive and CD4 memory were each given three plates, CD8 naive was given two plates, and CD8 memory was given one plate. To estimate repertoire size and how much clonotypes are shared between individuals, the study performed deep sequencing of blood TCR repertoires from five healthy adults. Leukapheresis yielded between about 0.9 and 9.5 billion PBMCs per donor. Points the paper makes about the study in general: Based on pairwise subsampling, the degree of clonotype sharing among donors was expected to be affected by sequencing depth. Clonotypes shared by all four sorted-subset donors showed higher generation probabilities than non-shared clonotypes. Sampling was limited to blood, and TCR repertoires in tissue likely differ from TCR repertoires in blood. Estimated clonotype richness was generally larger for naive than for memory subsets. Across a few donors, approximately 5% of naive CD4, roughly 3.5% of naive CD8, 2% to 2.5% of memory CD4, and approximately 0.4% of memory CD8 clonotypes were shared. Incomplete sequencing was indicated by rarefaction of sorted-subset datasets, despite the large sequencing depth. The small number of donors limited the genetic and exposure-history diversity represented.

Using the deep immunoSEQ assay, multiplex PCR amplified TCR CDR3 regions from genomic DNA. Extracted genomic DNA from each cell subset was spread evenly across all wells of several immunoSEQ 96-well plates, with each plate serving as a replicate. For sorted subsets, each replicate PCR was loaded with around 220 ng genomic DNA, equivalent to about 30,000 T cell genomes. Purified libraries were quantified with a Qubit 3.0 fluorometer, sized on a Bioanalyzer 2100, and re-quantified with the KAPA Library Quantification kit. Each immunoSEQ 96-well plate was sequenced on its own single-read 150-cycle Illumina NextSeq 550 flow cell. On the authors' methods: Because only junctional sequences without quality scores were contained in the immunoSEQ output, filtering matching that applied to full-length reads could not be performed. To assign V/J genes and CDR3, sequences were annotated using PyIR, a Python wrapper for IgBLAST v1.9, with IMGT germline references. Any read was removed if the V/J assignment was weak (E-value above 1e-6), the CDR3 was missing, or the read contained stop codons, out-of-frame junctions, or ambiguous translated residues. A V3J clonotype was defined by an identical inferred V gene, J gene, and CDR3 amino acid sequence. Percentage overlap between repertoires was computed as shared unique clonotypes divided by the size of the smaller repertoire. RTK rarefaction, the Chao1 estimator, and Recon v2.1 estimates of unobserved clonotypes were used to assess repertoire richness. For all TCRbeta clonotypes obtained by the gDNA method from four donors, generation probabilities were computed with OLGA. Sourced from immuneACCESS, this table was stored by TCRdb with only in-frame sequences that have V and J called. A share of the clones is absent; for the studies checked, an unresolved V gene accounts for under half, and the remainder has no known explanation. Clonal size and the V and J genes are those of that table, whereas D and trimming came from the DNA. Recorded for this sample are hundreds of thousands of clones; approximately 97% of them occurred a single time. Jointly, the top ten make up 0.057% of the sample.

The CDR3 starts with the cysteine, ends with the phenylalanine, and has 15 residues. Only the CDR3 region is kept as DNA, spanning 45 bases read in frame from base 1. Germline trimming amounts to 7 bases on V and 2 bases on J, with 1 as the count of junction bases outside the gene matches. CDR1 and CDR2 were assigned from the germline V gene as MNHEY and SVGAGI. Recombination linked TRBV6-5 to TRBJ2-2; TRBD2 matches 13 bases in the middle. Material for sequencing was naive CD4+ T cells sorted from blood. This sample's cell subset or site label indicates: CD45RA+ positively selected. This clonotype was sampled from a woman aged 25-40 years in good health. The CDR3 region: CASKGLAGNTGELFF. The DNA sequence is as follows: TGTGCCAGCAAGGGACTAGCGGGAAACACCGGGGAGCTGTTTTTT.